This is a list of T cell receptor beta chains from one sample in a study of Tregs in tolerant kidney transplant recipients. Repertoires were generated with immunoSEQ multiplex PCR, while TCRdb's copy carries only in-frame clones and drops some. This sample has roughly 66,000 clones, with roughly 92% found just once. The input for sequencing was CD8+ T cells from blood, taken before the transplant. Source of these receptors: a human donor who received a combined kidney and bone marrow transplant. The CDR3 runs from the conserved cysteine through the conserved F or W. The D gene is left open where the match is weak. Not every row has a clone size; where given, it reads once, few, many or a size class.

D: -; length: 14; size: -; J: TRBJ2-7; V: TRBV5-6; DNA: TGTGCCAGCAGCTTGTTTTCACGGGCCTACGAGCAGTACTTC; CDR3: CASSLFSRAYEQYF
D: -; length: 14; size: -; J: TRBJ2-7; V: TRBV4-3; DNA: TGCGCCAGCAGCCAAGATAGGGGCCGTTACGAGCAGTACTTC; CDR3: CASSQDRGRYEQYF
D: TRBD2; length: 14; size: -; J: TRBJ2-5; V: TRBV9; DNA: TGTGCCAGCAGCGAGCGGGGAGGAAAAGAGACCCAGTACTTC; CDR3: CASSERGGKETQYF
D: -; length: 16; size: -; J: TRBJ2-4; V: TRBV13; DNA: TGTGCCAGCAGCGCCCGGGACACTTTAGCCAAAAACATTCAGTACTTC; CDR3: CASSARDTLAKNIQYF
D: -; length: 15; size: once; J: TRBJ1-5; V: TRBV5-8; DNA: TGTGCCAGCAGTCGAACGGGAGGATACAATCAGCCCCAGCATTTT; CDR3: CASSRTGGYNQPQHF
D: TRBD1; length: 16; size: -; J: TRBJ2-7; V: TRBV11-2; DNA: TGTGCCAGCAGCTTCGGGACAGGCTCTGTTGGATACGAGCAGTACTTC; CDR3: CASSFGTGSVGYEQYF
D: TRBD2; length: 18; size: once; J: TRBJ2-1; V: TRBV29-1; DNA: TGCAGCGTTGAGGGTCCGACTAGCGGGAGTTCGACCTACAATGAGCAGTTCTTC; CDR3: CSVEGPTSGSSTYNEQFF
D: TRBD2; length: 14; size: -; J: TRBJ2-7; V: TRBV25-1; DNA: TGTGCCAGCAGTGTCACTAGCGGGGCGAACGAGCAGTACTTC; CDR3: CASSVTSGANEQYF
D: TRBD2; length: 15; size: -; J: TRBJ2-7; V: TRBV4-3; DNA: TGCGCCAGCAGCCATGCGCGGGGGGAGTCCTACGAGCAGTACTTC; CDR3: CASSHARGESYEQYF
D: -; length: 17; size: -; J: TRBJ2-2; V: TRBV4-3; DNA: TGCGCCAGCAGCCAAGGCGCGGGACCTCATTTTCGGGGGGAGCTGTTTTTT; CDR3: CASSQGAGPHFRGELFF
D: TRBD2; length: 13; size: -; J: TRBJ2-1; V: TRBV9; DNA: TGTGCCAGCAGCGTTGGTAGCGGGAATGAGCAGTTCTTC; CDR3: CASSVGSGNEQFF
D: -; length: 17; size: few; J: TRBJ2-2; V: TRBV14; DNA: TGTGCCAGCAGCCAAGGGAAACAGGTGACTAACACCGGGGAGCTGTTTTTT; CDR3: CASSQGKQVTNTGELFF
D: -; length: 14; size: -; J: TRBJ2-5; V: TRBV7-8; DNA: TGTGCCAGCAGCTTACAGGGGCGCATAGGGACCCAGTACTTC; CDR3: CASSLQGRIGTQYF
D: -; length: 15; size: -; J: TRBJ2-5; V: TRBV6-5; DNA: TGTGCCAGCAGTTACCTTGGGGGGACTTTGGAGACCCAGTACTTC; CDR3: CASSYLGGTLETQYF
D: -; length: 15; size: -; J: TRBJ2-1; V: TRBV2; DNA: TGTGCCAGCAGTGAGGGCCAGGGGGGTGGAAATGAGCAGTTCTTC; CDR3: CASSEGQGGGNEQFF
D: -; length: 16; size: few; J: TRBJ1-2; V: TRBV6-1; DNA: TGTGCCAGCAGTGAAGCCCCACAGGCTTATGACTATGGCTACACCTTC; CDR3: CASSEAPQAYDYGYTF
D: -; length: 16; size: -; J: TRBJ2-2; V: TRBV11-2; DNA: TGTGCCAGCAGCTTAGATCCCCGACAGAACACCGGGGAGCTGTTTTTT; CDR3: CASSLDPRQNTGELFF
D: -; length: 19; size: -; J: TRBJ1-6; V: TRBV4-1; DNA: TGCGCCAGCAGCCAAGAACCTAGGGAGTTCGGATCCTATAATTCACCCCTCCACTTT; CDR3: CASSQEPREFGSYNSPLHF
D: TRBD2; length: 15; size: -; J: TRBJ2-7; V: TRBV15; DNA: TGTGCCACCAGCTTCGGGACTAGCGACTCCTACGAGCAGTACTTC; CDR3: CATSFGTSDSYEQYF
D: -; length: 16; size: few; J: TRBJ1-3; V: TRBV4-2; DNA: TGTGCCAGCAGCCAAGCACATCCGCAGACTGGAAACACCATATATTTT; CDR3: CASSQAHPQTGNTIYF
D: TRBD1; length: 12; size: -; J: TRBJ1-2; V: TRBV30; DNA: TGTGCCTGGAGTCCGCGGACAGGGAAGAACACCTTC; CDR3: CAWSPRTGKNTF
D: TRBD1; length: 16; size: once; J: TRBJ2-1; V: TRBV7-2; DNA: TGTGCCAGCAGCTTAGGACAGGACAGGGGTTGGGATGAGCAGTTCTTC; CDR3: CASSLGQDRGWDEQFF
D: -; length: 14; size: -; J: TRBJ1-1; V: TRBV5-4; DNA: TGTGCCAGCAGCTTGTGGCGGATGAACACTGAAGCTTTCTTT; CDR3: CASSLWRMNTEAFF
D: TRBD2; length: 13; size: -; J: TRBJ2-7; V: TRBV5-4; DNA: TGTGCCAGCAGCCAGGGACTAGCCTACGAGCAGTACTTC; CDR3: CASSQGLAYEQYF
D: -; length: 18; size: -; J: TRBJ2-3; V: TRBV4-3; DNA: TGCGCCAGCAGCCAAGATTTGGGTGGGGGCGAATACACAGATACGCAGTATTTT; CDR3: CASSQDLGGGEYTDTQYF
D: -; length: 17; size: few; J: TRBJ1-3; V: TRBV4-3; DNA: TGCGCCAGCAGCCAAGAAACCTTCTCAGCGGAGGGAAACACCATATATTTT; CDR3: CASSQETFSAEGNTIYF
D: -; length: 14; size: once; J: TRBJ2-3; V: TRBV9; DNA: TGTGCCAGCAGCCCCGGGCGGGGCACAGATACGCAGTATTTT; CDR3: CASSPGRGTDTQYF
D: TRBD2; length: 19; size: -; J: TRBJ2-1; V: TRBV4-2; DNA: TGTGCCAGCAGCCAAGATAGCGCTAGCGGGGGGGCCGGGTACAATGAGCAGTTCTTC; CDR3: CASSQDSASGGAGYNEQFF
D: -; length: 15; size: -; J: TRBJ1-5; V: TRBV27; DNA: TGTGCCAGCAGTTTAACTGGAGGGGCGGGACAGCCCCAGCATTTT; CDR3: CASSLTGGAGQPQHF
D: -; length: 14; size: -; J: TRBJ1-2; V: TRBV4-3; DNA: TGCGCCAGCAGCCAAGATGCGGGTCCCTATGGCTACACCTTC; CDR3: CASSQDAGPYGYTF
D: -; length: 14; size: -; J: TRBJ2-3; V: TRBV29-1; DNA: TGCAGCGTATCGCCGGGGTTAATCACAGATACGCAGTATTTT; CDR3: CSVSPGLITDTQYF
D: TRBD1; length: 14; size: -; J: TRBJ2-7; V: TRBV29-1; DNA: TGCAGCGCTTCGACAGGGAATAATCCCTACGAGCAGTACTTC; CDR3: CSASTGNNPYEQYF
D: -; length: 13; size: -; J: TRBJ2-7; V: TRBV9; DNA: TGTGCCAGCAGCCCAGCGGGCTCCTACGAGCAGTACTTC; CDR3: CASSPAGSYEQYF
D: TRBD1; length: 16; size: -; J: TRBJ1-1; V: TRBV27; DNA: TGTGCCAGCAGTTTAGGGACAGGGGGTATGAACACTGAAGCTTTCTTT; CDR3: CASSLGTGGMNTEAFF
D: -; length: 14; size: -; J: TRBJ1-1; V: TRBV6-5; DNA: TGTGCCAGCAGTTACTCAACCGGGGGAGGCGAAGCTTTCTTT; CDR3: CASSYSTGGGEAFF
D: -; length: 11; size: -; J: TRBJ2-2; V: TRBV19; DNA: TGTGCCAGTAGGGAGGGCGGGGAGCTGTTTTTT; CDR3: CASREGGELFF
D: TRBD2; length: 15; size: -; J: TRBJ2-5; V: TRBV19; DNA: TGTGCCAGTAGTATGACTAGCGGGGCTCAAGAGACCCAGTACTTC; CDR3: CASSMTSGAQETQYF
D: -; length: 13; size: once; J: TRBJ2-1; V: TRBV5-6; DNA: TGTGCCAGCGCACTCTCGGAGTCCAGTGAGCAGTTCTTC; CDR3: CASALSESSEQFF
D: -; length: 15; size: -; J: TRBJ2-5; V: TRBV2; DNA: TGTGCCAGCAGTGAAGCGCTTCTAGGGGATGAGACCCAGTACTTC; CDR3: CASSEALLGDETQYF
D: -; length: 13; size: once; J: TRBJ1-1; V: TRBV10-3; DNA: TGTGCCATCAGTGAACGGTTGAACACTGAAGCTTTCTTT; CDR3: CAISERLNTEAFF
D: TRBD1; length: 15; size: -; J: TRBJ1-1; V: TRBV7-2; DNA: TGTGCCAGCAGCCTCTCGACAGGGAAGAACACTGAAGCTTTCTTT; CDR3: CASSLSTGKNTEAFF
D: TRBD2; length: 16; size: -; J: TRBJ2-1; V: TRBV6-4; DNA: TGTGCCAGCAGTGAAATAAGCGGGAGGGCTTTATTTGAGCAGTTCTTC; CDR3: CASSEISGRALFEQFF
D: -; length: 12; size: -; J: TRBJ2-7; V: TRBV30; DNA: TGTGCCTGGAGTGTACAAAGCTACGAGCAGTACTTC; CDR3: CAWSVQSYEQYF
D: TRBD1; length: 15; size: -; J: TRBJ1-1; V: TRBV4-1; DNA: TGCGCCAGCAGCCAAATCTGGACAGGGGGCACTGAAGCTTTCTTT; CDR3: CASSQIWTGGTEAFF
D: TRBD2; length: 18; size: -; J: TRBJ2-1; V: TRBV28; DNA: TGTGCCAGCGCAAGCAGGAGCGGGGTCCATAGCTCCTACAATGAGCAGTTCTTC; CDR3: CASASRSGVHSSYNEQFF
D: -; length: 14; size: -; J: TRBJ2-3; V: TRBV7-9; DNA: TGTGCCACCCGACGGGGAGATAGCACAGATACGCAGTATTTT; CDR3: CATRRGDSTDTQYF
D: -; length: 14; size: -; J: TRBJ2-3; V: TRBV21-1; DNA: TGTGCCAGCAGCAAAGAGACACCGACAGATACGCAGTATTTT; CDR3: CASSKETPTDTQYF
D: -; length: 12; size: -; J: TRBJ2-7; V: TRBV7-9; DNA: TGTGCCAGCAGCTCCCCGGCGGACGAGCAGTACTTC; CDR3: CASSSPADEQYF
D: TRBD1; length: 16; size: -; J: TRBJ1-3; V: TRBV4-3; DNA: TGCGCCAGCAGCTCCAAGAAGGGGGCTTCTGGAAACACCATATATTTT; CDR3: CASSSKKGASGNTIYF
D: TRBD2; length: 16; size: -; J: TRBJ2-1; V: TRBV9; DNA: TGTGCCAGCAGCGTAATCGCGGGAGGAGTCTACAATGAGCAGTTCTTC; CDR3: CASSVIAGGVYNEQFF
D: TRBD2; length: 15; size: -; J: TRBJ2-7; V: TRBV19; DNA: TGTGCCAGTAGTATTACGGGAGGACTCTCCTACGAGCAGTACTTC; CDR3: CASSITGGLSYEQYF
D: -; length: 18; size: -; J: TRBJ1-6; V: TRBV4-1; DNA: TGCGCCAGCAGCCAAGAGTCGCGGGCAAGCTCCTATAATTCACCCCTCCACTTT; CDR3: CASSQESRASSYNSPLHF
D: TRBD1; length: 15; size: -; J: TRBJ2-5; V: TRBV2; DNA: TGTGCCAGCAGTGAATCCGGACAGGGGATAGAGACCCAGTACTTC; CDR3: CASSESGQGIETQYF
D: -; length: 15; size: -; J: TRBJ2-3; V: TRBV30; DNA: TGTGCCTGGAGTGTACAAGGGGGATTCACAGATACGCAGTATTTT; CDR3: CAWSVQGGFTDTQYF
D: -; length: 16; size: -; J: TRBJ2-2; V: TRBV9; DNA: TGTGCCAGCAGCGTAGGGGGGGACGCGAACACCGGGGAGCTGTTTTTT; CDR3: CASSVGGDANTGELFF
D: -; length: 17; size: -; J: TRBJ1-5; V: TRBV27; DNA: TGTGCCAGCAGGCCACAGGGTGGCATAAGTGGCAATCAGCCCCAGCATTTT; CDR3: CASRPQGGISGNQPQHF
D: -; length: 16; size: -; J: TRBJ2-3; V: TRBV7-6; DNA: TGTGCCAGCAGCTTAGAAGCAAGTCTAAGCACAGATACGCAGTATTTT; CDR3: CASSLEASLSTDTQYF
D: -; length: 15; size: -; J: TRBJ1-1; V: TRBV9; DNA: TGTGCCAGCAGCGTATTAAGTGACGGGTTGACTGAAGCTTTCTTT; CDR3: CASSVLSDGLTEAFF
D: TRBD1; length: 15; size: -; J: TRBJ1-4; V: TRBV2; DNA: TGTGCCAGCAGGCCCCGGGACAGGCCTTATGAAAAACTGTTTTTT; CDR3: CASRPRDRPYEKLFF